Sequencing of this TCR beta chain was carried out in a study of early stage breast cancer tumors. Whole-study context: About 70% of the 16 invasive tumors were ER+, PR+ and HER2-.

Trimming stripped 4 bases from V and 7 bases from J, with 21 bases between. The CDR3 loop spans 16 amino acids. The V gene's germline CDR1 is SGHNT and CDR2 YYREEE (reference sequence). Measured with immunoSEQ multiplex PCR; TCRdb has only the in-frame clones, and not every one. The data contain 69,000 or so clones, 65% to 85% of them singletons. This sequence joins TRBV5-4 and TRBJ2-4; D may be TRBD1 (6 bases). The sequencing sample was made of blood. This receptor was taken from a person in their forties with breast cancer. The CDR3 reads CASSPKKGQGLNIQYF. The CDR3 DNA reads TGTGCCAGCAGCCCAAAGAAGGGGCAGGGGCTTAACATTCAGTACTTC.